The TCR beta chain described here comes from a study of graft-versus-host responses after intestinal transplantation. Here immunoSEQ multiplex PCR was the method, and the copy in TCRdb shows in-frame clones only, minus some. The data show some 90,000 clones, with 85% to 95% seen just once and roughly 0.44% held by the top ten. This clone was recorded only once. Its target is not known. The source was unstimulated CD8+ T cells sorted from spleen or lymph node cells, collected before transplant. The receptor comes from a human donor who was the organ donor for an intestinal transplant.

CDR3 DNA: TGTGCCAGCAGCCCGACAGGGCTCAATGAGCAGTTCTTC. It translates to CASSPTGLNEQFF. The chain employs TRBV27 and TRBJ2-1; 7 bases are a match to TRBD1. From germline, CDR1 is MNHEY and CDR2 SMNVEV (reference sequence). Losses at the gene ends were 6 bases for V and 6 bases for J; bases not matched to a gene: 5. This CDR3 is 13 amino acids long.